The T cell receptor (beta chain) described here comes from a study of shared clonotypes between healthy human individuals. Regarding the study as a whole: Sample collection involved blood only; tissue repertoires are likely different. It was the few donors that limited the genetic and exposure-history diversity represented.

The naive CD8 subset, CD45RO-negative cells positively selected for CCR7, excluded terminally differentiated effector memory CD45RA+ cells. Notes on this clone: Antigen: not known.

Deep level was the assay's run setting. The method was immunoSEQ multiplex PCR; TCRdb's version includes in-frame clones alone and lacks a portion of them. The table shows about 2.1 million clones, with roughly 91% occurring only once. What was sequenced was naive CD8+ T cells from PBMCs. This TCR derives from a man aged 18-30 years in good health. Some clones in this sample may be carry-over from other donors' samples.

The CDR3 spells CASSQETGLSGNTIYF. Written as DNA, the CDR3 is TGCGCCAGCAGCCAAGAAACAGGGTTATCTGGAAACACCATATATTTT. V usage is TRBV4-1 and J usage is TRBJ1-3, with D tentatively TRBD1 (6 bases). Germline lookup yields CDR1 MGHRA and CDR2 YSYEKL. V lost 0 bases and J lost 1, with 10 bases in between. This CDR3 is built from 16 residues.